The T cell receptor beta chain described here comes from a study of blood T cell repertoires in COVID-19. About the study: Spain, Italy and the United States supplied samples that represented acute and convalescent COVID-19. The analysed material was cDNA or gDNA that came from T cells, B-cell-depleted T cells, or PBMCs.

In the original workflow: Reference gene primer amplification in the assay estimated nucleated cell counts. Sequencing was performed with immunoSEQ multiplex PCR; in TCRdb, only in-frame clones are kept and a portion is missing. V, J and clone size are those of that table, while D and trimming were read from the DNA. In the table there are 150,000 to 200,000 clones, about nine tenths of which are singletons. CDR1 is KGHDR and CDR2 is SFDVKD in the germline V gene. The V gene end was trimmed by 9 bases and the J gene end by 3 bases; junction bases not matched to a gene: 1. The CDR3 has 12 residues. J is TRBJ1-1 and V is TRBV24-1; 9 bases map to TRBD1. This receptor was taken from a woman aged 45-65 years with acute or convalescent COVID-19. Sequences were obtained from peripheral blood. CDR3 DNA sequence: TGTGCCACCTGGGACAGGGACACTGAAGCTTTCTTT. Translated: CATWDRDTEAFF.